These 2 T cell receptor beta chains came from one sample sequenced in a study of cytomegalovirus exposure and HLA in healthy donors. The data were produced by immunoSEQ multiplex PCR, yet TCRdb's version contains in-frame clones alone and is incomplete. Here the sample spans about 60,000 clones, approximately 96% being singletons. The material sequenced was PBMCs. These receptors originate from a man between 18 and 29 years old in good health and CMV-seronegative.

The DNA for the CDR3 is TGTGCCAGCAGCTTATTGAGCGGGAGGACACTCTCCTACGAGCAGTACTTC. It encodes CASSLLSGRTLSYEQYF. The chain recombines TRBV11-2 with TRBJ2-7, with 9 bases that match TRBD2. Germline loops: CDR1 SGHAT, CDR2 FQNNGV. The CDR3 has 17 residues. V lost 2 bases, J lost 0 bases, and 8 bases stayed unmatched.

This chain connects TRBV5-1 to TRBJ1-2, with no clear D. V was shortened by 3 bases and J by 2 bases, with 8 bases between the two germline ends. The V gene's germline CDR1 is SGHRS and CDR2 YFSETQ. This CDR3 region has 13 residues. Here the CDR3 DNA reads TGCGCCAGCAGCTCGGACTACAACTATGGCTACACCTTC. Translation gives CASSSDYNYGYTF.